One and the same sample provided the 30 T cell receptor beta chains below, sequenced in a study of T cell responses to AZD1222 COVID-19 vaccine. Libraries were prepared by immunoSEQ multiplex PCR; TCRdb keeps only in-frame clonotypes and omits some of them. The profile shows roughly 100,000 clones, about 81% of them singletons. The source material was peripheral blood, sampled on day 0 of AZD1222 vaccination. The receptors stem from an adult in good health.

As to this clone: One end of the junction fails to match germline, which may point to a read error. V and J are TRBV7-9 and TRBJ2-1; D not certain. From germline, CDR1 is SEHNR and CDR2 FQNEAQ (reference sequence). The CDR3 has 11 amino acids. In DNA form, the CDR3 reads TGTGCCAGCAGCTCCAACAATGAGCAGTTCTTC. This encodes CASSSNNEQFF.

This sequence joins TRBV14 and TRBJ2-5, with a possible D match to TRBD2 (6 bases). Germline values: CDR1 SGHDN, CDR2 FVKESK. CDR3 length: 16 residues. Trimming took 0 bases from V and 4 from J, leaving 15 bases between them. The CDR3 spells CASSQDRLASGETQYF. The CDR3 nucleotides are TGTGCCAGCAGCCAAGATCGTCTAGCGTCAGGAGAGACCCAGTACTTC.

A single count supports this clone. The J gene is TRBJ1-2, the V gene TRBV4-2; a weak D match, TRBD1 (5 bases). This CDR3 region has 15 residues. CDR1 LGHNA and CDR2 YNFKEQ come from the germline V gene. Trimming removed 0 bases from V and 2 bases from J, with 10 bases in between. The CDR3 nucleotides are TGTGCCAGCAGCCAAGATGCGGGGCAAAACTATGGCTACACCTTC. Protein sequence: CASSQDAGQNYGYTF.

V usage is TRBV7-2 and J usage is TRBJ2-3, with TRBD2 matching over 8 bases. Per the germline V gene, CDR1 is SGHTA and CDR2 is FQGNSA. There are 18 residues in the CDR3. Unmatched junction bases numbered 12, after V lost 2 bases and J lost 2 bases. CDR3 nucleotide sequence: TGTGCCAGCAGCTTAAAAGTTTTGCGGGGGGCCCCCACAGATACGCAGTATTTT. Its protein product is CASSLKVLRGAPTDTQYF.

The V and J genes are TRBV6-4 and TRBJ1-5; D ambiguous. Per germline, CDR1 MRHNA and CDR2 SNTAGT. This CDR3 has 13 residues. The ends were cut back, 8 bases at V and 4 bases at J, with 12 bases in the middle. Here the CDR3 reads CASAESVNQPQHF. DNA for the CDR3: TGTGCCAGCGCGGAGTCAGTAAATCAGCCCCAGCATTTT.

The CDR3 is CASRIDNTGELFF. The DNA of the CDR3 is TGTGCCAGCAGAATCGATAACACCGGGGAGCTGTTTTTT. The chain uses TRBV2 and TRBJ2-2; D unresolved. This CDR3 region has 13 residues. Germline V lookup: CDR1 SNHLY, CDR2 FYNNEI. Trimming stripped 6 bases from V and 2 bases from J, with 7 bases between.

J is TRBJ1-1 and V is TRBV7-2, with D perhaps TRBD1 (5 bases). The CDR3 sequence is 16 residues long. The germline V and J ends were trimmed by 1 base and 4 bases, with 16 bases remaining between them. CDR1 and CDR2 (germline): SGHTA, FQGNSA. DNA of the CDR3: TGTGCCAGCAGCTTAGGTCCAGTAGGGGTGAGCACTGAAGCTTTCTTT. This encodes CASSLGPVGVSTEAFF.

CDR3 loop: CASSPVPRERTGELFF. The CDR3 DNA reads as TGTGCCAGCAGCCCAGTCCCCCGGGAGCGCACCGGGGAGCTGTTTTTT. V is TRBV4-2 and J is TRBJ2-2; D possibly corresponds to TRBD2 (6 bases). CDR1 LGHNA and CDR2 YNFKEQ come from the germline V gene. The CDR3 is 16 residues long. Trimming left V 4 bases short and J 4 bases short, with 16 bases between.

The chain links TRBV7-8 to TRBJ1-2; D gene unclear. This CDR3 is built from 12 residues. Trimming took 5 bases from V and 8 from J, leaving 12 bases between them. Germline CDR1 SGHVS, CDR2 FQNEAQ. The CDR3 bases are TGTGCCAGCAGCACTTGGGCTGGGGGCTACACCTTC. Its protein product is CASSTWAGGYTF. Full variable domain (missing parts from reference TRBV7-8 and TRBJ1-2): GAGVSQSPRYKVAKRGQDVALRCDPISGHVSLFWYQQALGQGPEFLTYFQNEAQLDKSGLPSDRFFAERPEGSVSTLKIQRTQQEDSAVYLCASSTWAGGYTFGSGTRLTVV.

The J gene is TRBJ2-4, the V gene TRBV5-6; the D is unclear. Germline loops: CDR1 SGHDT, CDR2 YYEEEE. V shed 4 bases and J shed 0 bases, with 8 bases lying between them. The CDR3 totals 14 residues. The CDR3 protein is CASSLFLAKNIQYF. The CDR3 DNA sequence: TGTGCCAGCAGCCTTTTTCTAGCCAAAAACATTCAGTACTTC. The full variable domain, rest sourced from reference TRBV5-6 and TRBJ2-4, is DAGVTQSPTHLIKTRGQQVTLRCSPKSGHDTVSWYQQALGQGPQFIFQYYEEEERQRGNFPDRFSGHQFPNYSSELNVNALLLGDSALYLCASSLFLAKNIQYFGAGTRLSVL.

This clone has more than one count but fewer than ten. The chain uses TRBV7-9 and TRBJ1-4; no clear D gene. CDR1 and CDR2 from the germline V gene are SEHNR and FQNEAQ (reference sequence). CDR3 size: 14 residues. V lost 3 bases and J lost 4, with 9 bases in between. The CDR3 is CASSFYGINEKLFF. The CDR3 nucleotides read TGTGCCAGCAGCTTTTACGGGATTAATGAAAAACTGTTTTTT.

The chain joins TRBV4-3 to TRBJ1-4, with a possible D match to TRBD1 (5 bases). The V and J ends lost 4 bases and 7 bases respectively, with 13 bases between them. Germline lookup yields CDR1 LGHNA and CDR2 YSLEER. CDR3 size: 14 residues. CDR3 nucleotides: TGCGCCAGCAGCCTCGTGGGGGGTGGTGAAAAACTGTTTTTT. It encodes CASSLVGGGEKLFF.

The chain combines TRBV7-9 with TRBJ1-4, with a possible D match to TRBD1 (5 bases). The germline gives CDR1 SEHNR, CDR2 FQNEAQ (reference sequence). Trimming stripped 0 bases from V and 7 bases from J, with 6 bases between. The CDR3 has 13 amino acids. CDR3 in DNA: TGTGCCAGCAGCTTAGCCGGGGCTGAAAAACTGTTTTTT. This gives the protein CASSLAGAEKLFF.

CDR3 loop: CASSLDGTASQPQHF. CDR3 bases: TGCGCCAGCAGCTTGGACGGGACGGCGTCTCAGCCCCAGCATTTT. This chain links TRBV5-1 with TRBJ1-5, with D possibly TRBD1 on 5 matching bases. V was trimmed by 0 bases and J by 6 bases, leaving 13 bases between them. The length of the CDR3 is 15 residues. The germline gives CDR1 SGHRS, CDR2 YFSETQ. Combining the CDR3 with reference TRBV5-1 and TRBJ1-5 gives the whole variable domain KAGVTQTPRYLIKTRGQQVTLSCSPISGHRSVSWYQQTPGQGLQFLFEYFSETQRNKGNFPGRFSGRQFSNSRSEMNVSTLELGDSALYLCASSLDGTASQPQHFGDGTRLSIL.

A single count supports this clone. The gene calls are TRBV4-3 and TRBJ1-3; no clear D gene. Looked up from germline, CDR1 is LGHNA and CDR2 is YSLEER. This CDR3 region has 15 residues. The V gene lost 0 bases and the J gene lost 6 bases, with 12 bases spanning the gap. This CDR3 is CASSQDTRVVNTIYF. As DNA, the CDR3 is TGCGCCAGCAGCCAAGATACCCGAGTCGTAAACACCATATATTTT.

The chain carries TRBV7-2 and TRBJ1-2; no definite D call. CDR1 is SGHTA and CDR2 is FQGNSA in the germline V gene. Trimming removed 3 bases from V and 8 bases from J, with 16 bases in between. The length of the CDR3 is 14 residues. The CDR3 DNA reads TGTGCCAGCAGCTTCGCCGACATATCCCAGGGCTACACCTTC. Protein product: CASSFADISQGYTF.

The rearrangement uses TRBV11-2 and TRBJ2-1, with no clear D. Per germline, CDR1 SGHAT and CDR2 FQNNGV. Trimming cost V 5 bases and J 6 bases, with 5 bases left between them. This CDR3 is built from 11 residues. The CDR3, as DNA: TGTGCCAGCAGCGCAGCCAATGAGCAGTTCTTC. Translated: CASSAANEQFF.

This clone turned up a few times. The chain employs TRBV27 and TRBJ1-5, with TRBD1 matching 7 bases. V shed 2 bases and J 1 base; nucleotides not matched to a gene: 2. CDR3 length: 15 residues. The germline gives CDR1 MNHEY, CDR2 SMNVEV (reference sequence). The CDR3 here is CASSLEGASNQPQHF. CDR3 nucleotides: TGTGCCAGCAGTTTAGAGGGGGCGAGCAATCAGCCCCAGCATTTT.

The rearrangement links TRBV20-1 to TRBJ1-5; 7 bases are a match to TRBD1. The J segment lost 7 bases and the V segment lost 3 bases, leaving 6 bases of the junction unmatched. CDR1 DFQATT and CDR2 SNEGSKA come from the germline V gene (reference sequence). This CDR3 is 13 amino acids long. The CDR3 reads CSASTGVGQPQHF. DNA of the CDR3: TGCAGTGCTAGTACAGGGGTCGGACAGCCCCAGCATTTT.

This chain joins TRBV7-2 and TRBJ1-4; D is unclear. Germline V gives CDR1 SGHTA, CDR2 FQGNSA. The CDR3 loop spans 13 amino acids. V was cut by 1 base and J by 7 bases, with 7 bases left in between. This CDR3 is CASSLVHSEKLFF. DNA for the CDR3: TGTGCCAGCAGCTTAGTCCATTCTGAAAAACTGTTTTTT.

A single count supports this clone. The same CDR3 also results from other DNA sequences found in this sample. The chain joins TRBV18 to TRBJ2-5; D gene unclear. The germline V gene has CDR1 KGHSH and CDR2 LQKENI. V was cut by 3 bases and J by 1 base, with 3 bases left in between. The CDR3 is 12 amino acids. CDR3 protein: CASSPSQETQYF. The CDR3 nucleotides read TGTGCCAGCTCACCTTCCCAAGAGACCCAGTACTTC.

This clone was counted a few times. This sequence joins TRBV5-6 and TRBJ1-2; 10 bases align to TRBD1. This CDR3 comprises 13 residues. The V segment lost 4 bases and the J segment 8 bases; nucleotides outside the gene matches: 5. Germline V gene lookup returns CDR1 SGHDT and CDR2 YYEEEE. In DNA, the CDR3 is TGTGCCAGCAGCCGACAGGGGGCGAAAGGCTACACCTTC. Translating it yields CASSRQGAKGYTF.

This chain joins TRBV5-1 and TRBJ2-5, with D perhaps given as TRBD1 or TRBD2 (5 bases each). V was cut by 2 bases and J by 3 bases, with 17 bases left in between. Germline V lookup: CDR1 SGHRS, CDR2 YFSETQ. The CDR3 consists of 16 residues. As DNA, the CDR3 is TGCGCCAGCAGCTTTCTCGGGGCAGGTCCGAAAGAGACCCAGTACTTC. Translated: CASSFLGAGPKETQYF.

The J gene is TRBJ1-2, the V gene TRBV28; D unresolved. Trimming pared 2 bases from V and 5 bases from J, leaving 6 bases between. CDR1 is MDHEN, CDR2 SYDVKM, per germline. The CDR3 length is 12 residues. CDR3 in DNA: TGTGCCAGCAGTTTAGCAGGTTATGGCTACACCTTC. Encoded protein: CASSLAGYGYTF.

This clone was seen a few times. The rearrangement links TRBV5-1 to TRBJ2-5; possibly TRBD1 for D (5 bases). V lost 1 base and J lost 3, with 13 bases in between. The germline V gene encodes CDR1 SGHRS and CDR2 YFSETQ. The CDR3 runs to 15 residues. CDR3 loop: CASSLRGFAEETQYF. In DNA form, the CDR3 reads TGCGCCAGCAGCTTGAGGGGATTCGCGGAAGAGACCCAGTACTTC.

The V gene is TRBV6-5, the J gene TRBJ2-7, with a weak D call TRBD2 (6 bases). The CDR3 consists of 13 residues. Trimming took off 8 bases at V and 5 bases at J, with 16 bases between the two ends. Germline CDR1 MNHEY, CDR2 SVGAGI. For the CDR3, the DNA is TGTGCCAGCCACCTCGGAGGGCGCGACGAGCAGTACTTC. This encodes CASHLGGRDEQYF.

The gene calls are TRBV9 and TRBJ2-3; D is tentatively TRBD1 or TRBD2 (5 bases each). This CDR3 has 16 amino acids. Germline-derived CDR1 and CDR2 are SGDLS and YYNGEE. Trimming shortened V by 0 bases and J by 3 bases, and 14 bases separated the two germline ends. This CDR3 reads CASSVGGAGLTDTQYF. Written as DNA, the CDR3 is TGTGCCAGCAGCGTAGGAGGGGCGGGTCTAACAGATACGCAGTATTTT.

The rearrangement links TRBV7-9 to TRBJ2-3; tentatively, D is TRBD1 (5 bases). V was shortened by 6 bases and J by 0 bases, with 16 bases between the two germline ends. Per the germline V gene, CDR1 is SEHNR and CDR2 is FQNEAQ (reference sequence). This CDR3 has 16 residues. In nucleotides, the CDR3 is TGTGCCAGCAGACCGCCCTTCAGGGCTAGCACAGATACGCAGTATTTT. The encoded protein is CASRPPFRASTDTQYF.

This chain connects TRBV7-3 to TRBJ2-6; 8 nucleotides align to TRBD2. The germline CDR1 and CDR2 sequences are SGHTA and FQGTGA. V lost 4 bases and J lost 2; bases outside the gene matches: 1. This CDR3 spans 15 amino acids. The DNA for the CDR3 is TGTGCCAGCAGCTCCGGGGGGGCTGGGGCCAACGTCCTGACTTTC. It specifies CASSSGGAGANVLTF.

The V and J genes are TRBV7-6 and TRBJ2-7, with a weak D call TRBD2 (5 bases). With 5 bases removed from V and 3 bases from J, the gap between germline ends came to 14 bases. Germline CDR1 SGHVS, CDR2 FNYEAQ. The CDR3 runs to 14 residues. CDR3 DNA sequence: TGTGCCAGCAGCCCCGGTGACGGACTCTACGAGCAGTACTTC. Residues: CASSPGDGLYEQYF.